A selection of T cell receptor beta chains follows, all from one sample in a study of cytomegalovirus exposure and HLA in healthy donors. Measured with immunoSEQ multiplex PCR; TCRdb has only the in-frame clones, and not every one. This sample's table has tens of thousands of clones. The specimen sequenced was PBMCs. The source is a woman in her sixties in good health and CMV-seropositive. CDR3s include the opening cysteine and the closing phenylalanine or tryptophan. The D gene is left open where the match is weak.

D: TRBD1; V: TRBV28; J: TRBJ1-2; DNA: TGTGCCAGCACCGTAGAAGACAGGGGATCTGGTGGCTACACCTTC; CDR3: CASTVEDRGSGGYTF
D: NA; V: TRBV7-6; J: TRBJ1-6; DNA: TGTGCCAGCAGCTTTCAGCAGATGGACACACGAACCCGTAATTCACCCCTCCACTTT; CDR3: CASSFQQMDTRTRNSPLHF
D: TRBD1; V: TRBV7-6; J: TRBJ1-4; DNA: TGTGCCAGCAGGCTGGGACAGGCGGGTGAAAAACTGTTTTTT; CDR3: CASRLGQAGEKLFF
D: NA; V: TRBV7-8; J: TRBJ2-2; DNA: TGTGCCAGCAGGGACGACCGGGGATCGAACACCGGGGAGCTGTTTTTT; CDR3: CASRDDRGSNTGELFF
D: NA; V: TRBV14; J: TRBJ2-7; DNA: TGTGCCAGCAGCCCCCAGGGCATTTCCTACGAGCAGTACTTC; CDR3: CASSPQGISYEQYF
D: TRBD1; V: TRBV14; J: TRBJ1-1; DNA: TGTGCCAGCAGCGGACAGGGGGCGGTCACTGAAGCTTTCTTT; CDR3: CASSGQGAVTEAFF
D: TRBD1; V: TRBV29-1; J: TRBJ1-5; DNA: TGCAGCGTCCAGACAGGGGTCAATCAGCCCCAGCATTTT; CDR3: CSVQTGVNQPQHF
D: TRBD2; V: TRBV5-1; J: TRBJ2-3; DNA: TGCGCCAGCAGCCAAGGGACTATTGCGGATAAGCAGTATTTT; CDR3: CASSQGTIADKQYF
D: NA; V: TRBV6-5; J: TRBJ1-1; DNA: TGTGCCAGCAGTTCTTGGCGGGACACTGAAGCTTTCTTT; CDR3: CASSSWRDTEAFF
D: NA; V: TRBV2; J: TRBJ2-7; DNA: TGTGCCAGCAGGGGGGGTGGGAGCTCCTACGAGCAGTACTTC; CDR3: CASRGGGSSYEQYF
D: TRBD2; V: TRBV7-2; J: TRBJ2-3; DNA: TGTGCCAGCAGCTTCCAAGCGGGGGCGGGCACAGATACGCAGTATTTT; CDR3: CASSFQAGAGTDTQYF
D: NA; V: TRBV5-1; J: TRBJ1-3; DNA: TGCGCCAGTGCTGAGGGGGCTGGAAACACCATATATTTT; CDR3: CASAEGAGNTIYF
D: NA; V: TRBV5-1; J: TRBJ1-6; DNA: TGCGCCAGCAGATCCGGGACACTTGTTAATTCACCCCTCCACTTT; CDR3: CASRSGTLVNSPLHF
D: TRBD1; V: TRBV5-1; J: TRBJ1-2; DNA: TGCGCCAGCGCTCCATCAGGACAGGGTTTTGGCTACACCTTC; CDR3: CASAPSGQGFGYTF
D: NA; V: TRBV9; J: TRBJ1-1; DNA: TGTGCCAGCAGCGTAGGGCTGGGAGGAGACACTGAAGCTTTCTTT; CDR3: CASSVGLGGDTEAFF
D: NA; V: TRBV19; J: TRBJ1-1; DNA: TGTGCCAGTAGTACGGGAGCTGAAGCTTTCTTT; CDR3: CASSTGAEAFF
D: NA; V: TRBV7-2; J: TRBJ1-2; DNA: TGTGCCAGCAGCTTCCCTGGGCTTGGCTACACCTTC; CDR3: CASSFPGLGYTF
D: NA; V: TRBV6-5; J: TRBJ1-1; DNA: TGTGCCAGCAGTTACCGGGGTGAAGCTTTCTTT; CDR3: CASSYRGEAFF
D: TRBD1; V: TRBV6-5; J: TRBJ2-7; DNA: TGTGCCACCAGCCCCCGACAGGGGGCGGTCTACGAGCAGTACTTC; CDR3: CATSPRQGAVYEQYF
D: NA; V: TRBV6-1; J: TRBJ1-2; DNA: TGTGCCAGCAGACAGGGCGGCTATGGCTACACCTTC; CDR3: CASRQGGYGYTF
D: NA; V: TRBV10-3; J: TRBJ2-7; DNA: TGTGCCATCAGTACAAGTCTTCCGGACAGCTCCTACGAGCAGTACTTC; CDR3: CAISTSLPDSSYEQYF
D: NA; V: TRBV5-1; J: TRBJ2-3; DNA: TGCGCCAGCAGCTTGGATGGCGGGCCAACCACAGATACGCAGTATTTT; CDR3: CASSLDGGPTTDTQYF
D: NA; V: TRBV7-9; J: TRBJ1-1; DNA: TGTGCCAGCAGCTTATTCGGCAGGGAGGACACTGAAGCTTTCTTT; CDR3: CASSLFGREDTEAFF
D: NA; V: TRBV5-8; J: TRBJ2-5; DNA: TGTGCCAGCAGCCCAGAAGAGACCCAGTACTTC; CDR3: CASSPEETQYF
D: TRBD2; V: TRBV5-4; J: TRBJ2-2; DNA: TGTGCCAGCAGCTTGAGGTCTAGCGGGACCGGGGAGCTGTTTTTT; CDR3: CASSLRSSGTGELFF
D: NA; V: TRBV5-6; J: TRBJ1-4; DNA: TGTGCCAGCAGCTCTAATGGTGAAAAACTGTTTTTT; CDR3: CASSSNGEKLFF
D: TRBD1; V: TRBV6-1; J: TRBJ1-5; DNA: TGTGCCAGCAGTGAAATAGGGGACAGGACGTACCAGCCCCAGCATTTT; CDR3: CASSEIGDRTYQPQHF
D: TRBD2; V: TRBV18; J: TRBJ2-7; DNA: TGTGCCAGCTCACCCTCACTATTGGGGACTAGGGGCTACGAGCAGTACTTC; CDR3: CASSPSLLGTRGYEQYF